A single sample is the source of the 26 T cell receptor beta chains below, sequenced in a study of CD8+ T cells in alopecia areata. Once RNA had been extracted, it was reverse transcribed into cDNA to act as the sequencing template. Assay used: immunoSEQ multiplex PCR; TCRdb lists only in-frame clones, some missing. The data show 130,000 to 150,000 clones, roughly 58% seen once. Sample: CD8+ T cells sorted from blood. The source is a human donor in good health.

This clone was seen only once. The J gene is TRBJ1-3, the V gene TRBV30; D is ambiguous. The CDR3 runs to 15 residues. The germline V and J ends were trimmed by 5 bases and 6 bases, with 20 bases remaining between them. Germline loops: CDR1 GTSNPN, CDR2 SVGIG (reference sequence). CDR3 protein: CAWCKGTSAQNTIYF. CDR3 DNA sequence: TGTGCCTGGTGCAAAGGAACCTCGGCCCAAAACACCATATATTTT.

This clone was seen more than once but under ten times. CDR3: CASSAPGPNNEQFF. The CDR3 region has the DNA TGTGCCAGCAGCGCGCCGGGACCGAACAATGAGCAGTTCTTC. The chain combines TRBV7-9 with TRBJ2-1; D tentatively fits TRBD1 or TRBD2 (5 bases each). Germline loops: CDR1 SEHNR, CDR2 FQNEAQ (reference sequence). The CDR3 consists of 14 residues. Trimming removed 5 bases from V and 5 bases from J, with 13 bases in between. Full variable domain (outside the CDR3, taken from reference TRBV7-9 and TRBJ2-1): DTGVSQNPRHKITKRGQNVTFRCDPISEHNRLYWYRQTLGQGPEFLTYFQNEAQLEKSRLLSDRFSAERPKGSFSTLEIQRTEQGDSAMYLCASSAPGPNNEQFFGPGTRLTVL.

The chain uses TRBV6-5 and TRBJ1-2, with 8 bases fitting TRBD1. This CDR3 is 13 amino acids long. J was trimmed by 4 bases and V by 5 bases; bases with no gene match: 3. CDR1 is MNHEY, CDR2 SVGAGI, per germline. CDR3 sequence: CASSMGQAYGYTF. The CDR3 region has the DNA TGTGCCAGCAGTATGGGACAGGCCTATGGCTACACCTTC.

This clone has a handful of counts. The CDR3 region is CASSVTSYEQYF. The DNA for the CDR3 is TGTGCCAGCAGCGTAACCTCCTACGAGCAGTACTTC. The chain combines TRBV7-9 with TRBJ2-7, with D uncertain. Germline values: CDR1 SEHNR, CDR2 FQNEAQ (reference sequence). CDR3 length equals 12 residues. Trimming took off 5 bases at V and 0 bases at J, with 5 bases between the two ends.

This chain uses TRBV28 with TRBJ1-5; D is perhaps TRBD1 (5 bases). CDR1 and CDR2 from the germline V gene are MDHEN and SYDVKM. The CDR3 has 15 residues. V lost 5 bases and J 0 bases, leaving 11 bases between the germline ends. The CDR3 sequence is CASSPDRHSNQPQHF. CDR3 in DNA: TGTGCCAGCAGTCCCGACAGACATAGCAATCAGCCCCAGCATTTT.

This chain joins TRBV12-5 and TRBJ2-7; perhaps TRBD1 as D (6 bases). The CDR3 extends over 14 amino acids. Trimming shortened V by 7 bases and J by 2 bases, and 15 bases separated the two germline ends. CDR1 is LGHNT, CDR2 FRNRAP, per germline. In DNA, the CDR3 is TGTGCTAGTGCCGGTCCGGACAGACCCTACGAGCAGTACTTC. As protein: CASAGPDRPYEQYF.

The rearrangement joins TRBV6-5 to TRBJ2-7, with D perhaps matching TRBD2 (5 bases). Germline V lookup: CDR1 MNHEY, CDR2 SVGAGI. Between the trimmed V and J ends, which lost 5 bases and 6 bases, there was a span of 11 bases. The CDR3 totals 12 residues. In nucleotides, the CDR3 is TGTGCCAGCAGTACAGTGGGAGTCGAGCAGTACTTC. Translating it yields CASSTVGVEQYF.

This clone occurred once. V is TRBV15 and J is TRBJ2-1; 13 nucleotides line up with TRBD2. Germline V gene lookup returns CDR1 LNHNV and CDR2 YYDKDF (reference sequence). The J segment lost 7 bases and the V segment lost 5 bases, leaving 5 bases of the junction unmatched. This CDR3 is 15 amino acids long. The CDR3 region has the DNA TGTGCCACCAGCGGCGGGACTAGCGGGACGAATGAGCAGTTCTTC. Protein sequence: CATSGGTSGTNEQFF.

CDR3 nucleotides: TGTGCCAGCAGCTTAGCAGGGTTGGTTGACTATGGCTACACCTTC. Its translation: CASSLAGLVDYGYTF. The V gene is TRBV7-9, the J gene TRBJ1-2, with no clear D. The germline CDR1 and CDR2 sequences are SEHNR and FQNEAQ (reference sequence). The ends were cut back, 0 bases at V and 3 bases at J, with 11 bases in the middle. CDR3 length equals 15 residues.

This clone turned up a few times. The chain is built from TRBV29-1 and TRBJ2-1; 8 nucleotides line up with TRBD2. Trimming cost V 6 bases and J 6 bases; bases outside gene matches: 13. In germline, CDR1 is SQVTM, CDR2 ANQGSEA. This CDR3 comprises 15 residues. This CDR3 is CSVDLGQRESNEQFF. Written as DNA, the CDR3 is TGCAGCGTGGACTTGGGCCAGCGGGAGTCCAATGAGCAGTTCTTC.

A single count supports this clone. The chain joins TRBV6-6 to TRBJ1-2, with D perhaps matching TRBD1 (5 bases). CDR1 is MNHNY and CDR2 is SVGAGI in the germline V gene (reference sequence). The CDR3 sequence is 15 residues long. V shed 0 bases and J shed 6 bases, with 14 bases lying between them. The CDR3 DNA sequence: TGTGCCAGCAGTTACTCTCCCCAGGGAGAGGATGGCTACACCTTC. Translated: CASSYSPQGEDGYTF.

V gene TRBV29-1 combines with J gene TRBJ2-7, with D unresolved. The CDR3 extends over 11 amino acids. With 5 bases removed from V and 3 bases from J, the gap between germline ends came to 8 bases. Per the germline V gene, CDR1 is SQVTM and CDR2 is ANQGSEA. The CDR3 reads CSVRLSYEQYF. The CDR3 coding sequence is TGCAGCGTTAGACTGAGCTACGAGCAGTACTTC.

The V gene is TRBV5-6, the J gene TRBJ1-5; a weak D match, TRBD1 (5 bases). V was clipped by 4 bases and J by 6 bases, with 11 bases between them. CDR3 size: 13 residues. The germline CDR1 and CDR2 sequences are SGHDT and YYEEEE. CDR3 residues: CASSRGPGQPQHF. In DNA, the CDR3 is TGTGCCAGCAGCCGGGGCCCTGGTCAGCCCCAGCATTTT.

This clone has a single count. J is TRBJ2-2 and V is TRBV6-5, with D unresolved. Germline-derived CDR1 and CDR2 are MNHEY and SVGAGI. This CDR3 contains 13 residues. Trimming took 2 bases from V and 6 from J, leaving 7 bases between them. The CDR3 protein is CASSYRDAGELFF. The CDR3 DNA follows: TGTGCCAGCAGTTACCGCGACGCCGGGGAGCTGTTTTTT.

V and J are TRBV6-6 and TRBJ2-3; the D is unclear. The CDR3 spans 13 residues. Germline V CDR1 and CDR2: MNHNY, SVGAGI (reference sequence). The V gene lost 5 bases and the J gene lost 3 bases, with 9 bases spanning the gap. The CDR3 loop reads CASSLKVTDTQYF. The CDR3 nucleotides read TGTGCCAGCAGTCTAAAGGTGACAGATACGCAGTATTTT.

Comment on this clone: This sample includes further DNA sequences coding for the same CDR3. The chain joins TRBV2 to TRBJ1-1, with D tentatively TRBD1 (5 bases). The germline V and J ends were trimmed by 6 bases and 7 bases, with 9 bases remaining between them. Germline V gene lookup returns CDR1 SNHLY and CDR2 FYNNEI. The length of the CDR3 is 11 residues. The CDR3 loop is CASSEGFEAFF. The CDR3 nucleotides read TGTGCCAGCAGCGAGGGGTTTGAAGCTTTCTTT.

The rearrangement uses TRBV5-1 and TRBJ2-7, with 13 bases that match TRBD2. Germline CDR1 and CDR2: SGHRS and YFSETQ. CDR3 length: 14 residues. The trim removed 5 bases at V and 5 bases at J, leaving 4 bases unmatched. This CDR3 reads CASRRTSGSDEQYF. In DNA, the CDR3 is TGCGCCAGCAGAAGGACTAGCGGGAGCGACGAGCAGTACTTC.

The V and J genes are TRBV15 and TRBJ2-1, with 8 bases lining up with TRBD2. This CDR3 is 17 amino acids long. The junction had 6 bases not matched to a gene; V was cut back by 0 bases and J by 2 bases. CDR1 and CDR2 (germline): LNHNV, YYDKDF (reference sequence). The CDR3 is CATSRDSRAGAYNEQFF. The CDR3 bases are TGTGCCACCAGCAGAGATTCAAGAGCGGGGGCCTACAATGAGCAGTTCTTC.

The CDR3: CASSSPQGPKGAFF. The DNA for the CDR3 is TGTGCCAGCAGCTCACCCCAGGGGCCTAAGGGAGCTTTCTTT. V gene TRBV7-9 combines with J gene TRBJ1-1; D is possibly TRBD1 (6 bases). V lost 4 bases and J lost 10, with 19 bases in between. Germline V gene sequence: CDR1 SEHNR, CDR2 FQNEAQ (reference sequence). The CDR3 runs 14 residues.

This clone was seen a handful of times. The V and J genes are TRBV30 and TRBJ1-1; no definite D call. Trimming stripped 7 bases from V and 8 bases from J, with 11 bases between. There are 10 residues in the CDR3. Germline CDR1 and CDR2: GTSNPN and SVGIG (reference sequence). This CDR3 is CALFQIEAFF. The CDR3 coding sequence is TGTGCCTTATTCCAGATAGAAGCTTTCTTT.

This clone appeared a single time. This chain joins TRBV7-9 and TRBJ1-1, with a tentative D call TRBD1 (6 bases). Per the germline V gene, CDR1 is SEHNR and CDR2 is FQNEAQ (reference sequence). Deletions cut 5 bases from V and 1 base from J, with 20 bases between. CDR3 length equals 17 residues. CDR3: CASSPGWSGHSNTEAFF. The CDR3 DNA is TGTGCCAGCAGCCCCGGGTGGTCGGGACATTCGAACACTGAAGCTTTCTTT.

Comments on this clone: Additional DNA sequences in this sample encode the identical CDR3. The chain is built from TRBV29-1 and TRBJ1-2; D remains ambiguous. The V and J ends lost 0 bases and 7 bases respectively, with 6 bases between them. This CDR3 has 11 amino acids. Germline CDR1 reads SQVTM; CDR2 reads ANQGSEA. The CDR3 here is CSVEDRAGYTF. DNA of the CDR3: TGCAGCGTTGAAGATCGGGCTGGCTACACCTTC.

This rearrangement joins TRBV4-1 to TRBJ1-5; D is unclear. Germline CDR1 is MGHRA and CDR2 is YSYEKL. Trimming left V 4 bases short and J 1 base short, with 11 bases between. CDR3 length: 15 residues. In DNA, the CDR3 is TGCGCCAGCAGCCCCCGGGCGGAGAGCAATCAGCCCCAGCATTTT. It is translated as CASSPRAESNQPQHF.

The CDR3 reads CASNSGAANTGELFF. CDR3 bases: TGTGCCAGTAATTCGGGGGCAGCGAACACCGGGGAGCTGTTTTTT. The genes are TRBV19 and TRBJ2-2, with D perhaps TRBD1 or TRBD2 (6 bases each). The CDR3 is made up of 15 amino acids. Germline CDR1 and CDR2: LNHDA and SQIVND (reference sequence). Trimming left V 7 bases short and J 0 bases short, with 12 bases between.

The J gene is TRBJ2-7, the V gene TRBV7-9; D remains ambiguous. V lost 1 base, J lost 0 bases, and 7 bases lay in between. Germline CDR1 reads SEHNR; CDR2 reads FQNEAQ (reference sequence). This CDR3 is built from 14 residues. The CDR3 nucleotides are TGTGCCAGCAGCTTAGGTCCATTCTCCTACGAGCAGTACTTC. Its protein product is CASSLGPFSYEQYF.

J is TRBJ2-3 and V is TRBV6-4; 10 bases match TRBD1. Germline V gene data show CDR1 as MRHNA and CDR2 as SNTAGT. V lost 5 bases to trimming and J lost 1 base; unmatched junction nucleotides: 3. This CDR3 is 15 amino acids long. As DNA, the CDR3 is TGTGCCAGCAGTAGGACAGGGGGTGGCACAGATACGCAGTATTTT. Protein sequence: CASSRTGGGTDTQYF.